This T cell receptor beta chain came from a study of blood T cell repertoires in COVID-19. The germline CDR1 and CDR2 sequences are MDHEN and SYDVKM. V was cut by 2 bases and J by 5 bases, with 31 bases left in between. The CDR3 is 20 amino acids. Clones were sequenced by immunoSEQ multiplex PCR, and TCRdb holds only the in-frame ones, with some missing. The sample lists hundreds of thousands of clones, around nine tenths occurring once. J is TRBJ2-7 and V is TRBV28; TRBD2 might be the D (7 bases). This receptor was taken from a man in his 60s who had recovered from COVID-19. Sequenced sample: PBMCs or T cells enriched from blood (not recorded which). CDR3 residues: CASSLGRQAAASGRWDEQYF. The CDR3 DNA is TGTGCCAGCAGTTTAGGACGACAGGCGGCGGCTAGCGGTAGGTGGGACGAGCAGTACTTC. Looking up the rest from reference TRBV28 and TRBJ2-7 gives the full variable domain: DVKVTQSSRYLVKRTGEKVFLECVQDMDHENMFWYRQDPGLGLRLIYFSYDVKMKEKGDIPEGYSVSREKKERFSLILESASTNQTSMYLCASSLGRQAAASGRWDEQYFGPGTRLTVT.